This passage covers 5 T cell receptor beta chains from one sample sequenced in a study of cytomegalovirus exposure and HLA in healthy donors. The study ran its PCR with 60 Vbeta and 13 Jbeta primers. Data came from immunoSEQ multiplex PCR; TCRdb stores just in-frame clones and leaves some out. The sample holds approximately 150,000 clones; 65% to 85% are singletons and the top ten take about 2.6%. Sequencing input: PBMCs. The receptors were gathered from a woman between 40 and 50 years old in good health and CMV-seropositive.

The chain employs TRBV6-6 and TRBJ1-5; D remains unclear. This CDR3 region has 13 residues. Germline V gene sequence: CDR1 MNHNY, CDR2 SVGAGI (reference sequence). V gave up 0 bases and J gave up 5 bases, with 5 bases separating them. The CDR3 DNA reads TGTGCCAGCAGTTACTCCGAGGATCAGCCCCAGCATTTT. Protein product: CASSYSEDQPQHF.

This clone was picked up a small number of times. This sample also contains other DNA sequences that code for the same CDR3. This chain uses TRBV30 with TRBJ2-3, with 7 bases fitting TRBD2. Germline V gene lookup returns CDR1 GTSNPN and CDR2 SVGIG (reference sequence). CDR3 size: 16 residues. Unmatched junction bases numbered 6, after V lost 0 bases and J lost 0 bases. The CDR3 region is CAWSVLSGTSTDTQYF. CDR3 in DNA: TGTGCCTGGAGTGTACTCAGCGGGACTAGCACAGATACGCAGTATTTT. Using reference TRBV30 and TRBJ2-3 for the parts outside the CDR3, the full variable domain is SQTIHQWPATLVQPVGSPLSLECTVEGTSNPNLYWYRQAAGRGLQLLFYSVGIGQISSEVPQNLSASRPQDRQFILSSKKLLLSDSGFYLCAWSVLSGTSTDTQYFGPGTRLTVL.

The chain uses TRBV28 and TRBJ2-5; TRBD2 matches at 12 bases. The J call may be in error: the DNA end matches TRBJ2-7 better. Per germline, CDR1 MDHEN and CDR2 SYDVKM. The CDR3 is made up of 18 amino acids. The CDR3 protein is CASSLSLAGGARGYEQYF. The CDR3 DNA follows: TGTGCCAGCAGTTTAAGTCTAGCGGGGGGGGCGAGGGGGTACGAGCAGTACTTC.

The genes are TRBV12-1 and TRBJ1-2; TRBD1, the table's D call, lacks a check against the DNA. TRBV12-1 is classified as a pseudogene. The CDR3 extends over 12 amino acids. Here the CDR3 reads CASSETAYGYTF. The CDR3 DNA is TGTGCCAGCAGCGAGACAGCCTATGGCTACACCTTC.

V and J are TRBV4-3 and TRBJ2-5; 8 nucleotides agree with TRBD2. The CDR3 consists of 12 residues. Germline CDR1 reads LGHNA; CDR2 reads YSLEER. V shed 4 bases, J shed 5 bases, and the junction held 0 bases outside the gene matches. The CDR3 DNA is TGCGCCAGCAGCCGCGGGGGGGAGACCCAGTACTTC. It specifies CASSRGGETQYF.